These 22 T cell receptor beta chains were sequenced from one sample in a study of Graves' ophthalmopathy and Graves' hyperthyroidism. From RNA, the CDR3 regions of TCR beta chains were amplified and sequenced. HTBI primers were employed in first-round RT-PCR, then a second-round multiplex PCR followed. TCRdb processed the multiplex PCR reads anew with MiXCR; each CDR3 protein has one entry. The sample includes 560,000 or so distinct CDR3 sequences, under 40% of them seen just once. The sequencing sample was made of peripheral blood or thyroid tissue (not recorded which). The receptor set was obtained from an adult man with Graves' hyperthyroidism.

This clonotype was recorded once. A much more abundant neighbour one base away suggests this may be a read error. J is TRBJ2-7 and V is TRBV7-3; 12 nucleotides align to TRBD2. The CDR3 covers 15 residues. Losses at the gene ends were 5 bases for V and 7 bases for J; bases not matched to a gene: 9. CDR1 SGHTA and CDR2 FQGTGA come from the germline V gene. CDR3 DNA sequence: TGTGCCAGCAGCCGACTAGCGGGAGTAGGCAATGAGCAGTACTTC. This translates into CASSRLAGVGNEQYF.

There are many counts of this clonotype. The rearrangement joins TRBV20-1 to TRBJ2-3, with D perhaps TRBD1 or TRBD2 (5 bases each). The CDR3 is made up of 12 amino acids. Germline values: CDR1 DFQATT, CDR2 SNEGSKA (reference sequence). V shed 3 bases and J shed 5 bases, with 9 bases lying between them. This chain's CDR3 is CSASGTGDTQYF. In nucleotides, the CDR3 is TGCAGTGCTAGCGGGACGGGAGATACGCAGTATTTT.

This clonotype was picked up a small number of times. The rearrangement links TRBV6-2 or TRBV6-3 to TRBJ2-7, with D perhaps TRBD1 or TRBD2 (5 bases each). Germline V gene lookup returns CDR1 MNHEY and CDR2 SVGEGT. The CDR3 has 14 residues. The V and J ends lost 6 bases and 0 bases respectively, with 12 bases between them. The CDR3 region has the DNA TGTGCCAGCAGAAGATTGGGGGACTCCTACGAGCAGTACTTC. Translated: CASRRLGDSYEQYF.

The CDR3 reads CASSSSGRANVLTF. CDR3 bases: TGTGCCAGCAGCTCTAGCGGGAGGGCCAACGTCCTGACTTTC. The V gene is TRBV9, the J gene TRBJ2-6; TRBD2 aligns across 9 bases. Germline V gene sequence: CDR1 SGDLS, CDR2 YYNGEE. The CDR3 contains 14 residues. Trimming removed 4 bases from V and 5 bases from J; junction bases left unmatched: 1.

The V call is TRBV12-3 or TRBV12-4, the J call TRBJ2-1; no definite D call. This CDR3 has 15 residues. Deletions cut 2 bases from V and 0 bases from J, with 8 bases between. The CDR3 nucleotides read TGTGCCAGCAGTTTACTAGGCATCTCCTACAATGAGCAGTTCTTC. It specifies CASSLLGISYNEQFF.

Notes on this clonotype: Given a much more abundant clone one base away, this may be a read error. The genes are TRBV10-3 and TRBJ1-4; D is unclear. Germline assignment: CDR1 ENHRY and CDR2 SYGVKD. The CDR3 spans 14 residues. Trimming left V 6 bases short and J 1 base short, with 9 bases between. DNA for the CDR3: TGTGCCATCAGCCCCGCAGTAACTAATGAAAAACTGTTTTTT. It is translated as CAISPAVTNEKLFF.

This clonotype was counted many times. The chain uses TRBV5-1 and TRBJ2-7; D may be TRBD1 or TRBD2 (6 bases each). With 4 bases removed from V and 1 base from J, the gap between germline ends came to 15 bases. The CDR3 runs to 15 residues. In germline, CDR1 is SGHRS, CDR2 YFSETQ. The CDR3 reads CASSLLRGQSYEQYF. CDR3 DNA sequence: TGCGCCAGCAGCCTATTGCGGGGACAATCCTACGAGCAGTACTTC.

The sample holds many counts of this clonotype. The V and J genes are TRBV6-5 and TRBJ1-6; D is perhaps TRBD1 (5 bases). Germline values: CDR1 MNHEY, CDR2 SVGAGI. The CDR3 spans 15 residues. Trimming cost V 6 bases and J 4 bases, with 13 bases left between them. CDR3 nucleotides: TGTGCCAGCAGCAGAGGGGACCCATATAATTCACCCCTCCACTTT. Translation gives CASSRGDPYNSPLHF.

V is TRBV20-1 and J is TRBJ1-5; a possible D gene is TRBD2 (5 bases). Matching the DNA end better, TRBJ2-3 makes the J call doubtful. The germline CDR1 and CDR2 sequences are DFQATT and SNEGSKA (reference sequence). This CDR3 has 16 amino acids. CDR3 nucleotide sequence: TGCAGTGGTTTTCGTCGCTCGACGGGAAGCACAGATACGCAGTATTTT. Translated, it gives CSGFRRSTGSTDTQYF.

This clonotype was recorded many times. The genes are TRBV11-3 and TRBJ1-2; possible D gene TRBD1, 5 bases. Germline assignment: CDR1 SGHNT and CDR2 YENEEA. The CDR3 is made up of 17 amino acids. Trimming took 5 bases from V and 3 from J, leaving 22 bases between them. CDR3 coding DNA: TGTGCCAGCAGCCTCACCGGGCCCTTTGGAGGGGACTATGGCTACACCTTC. It codes for CASSLTGPFGGDYGYTF.

The genes are TRBV6-1 and TRBJ2-7; 9 bases fit TRBD1. The end of the DNA aligns better with TRBJ2-1, so the J call may be wrong. Germline V gene lookup returns CDR1 MNHNS and CDR2 SASEGT. The CDR3 is 13 residues long. CDR3 DNA: TGTGCCAGCAGGGGACAGGGCTACAATGAGCAGTTCTTC. This translates into CASRGQGYNEQFF.

As to this clonotype: A much larger clone differs from this one at a single base, so this may be a read error. The gene calls are TRBV28 and TRBJ1-2, with unresolved D. Germline V CDR1 and CDR2: MDHEN, SYDVKM. This CDR3 region has 14 residues. V lost 6 bases to trimming and J lost 0 bases, with 11 bases between them. The CDR3, as DNA: TGTGCCAGCAGCCTGTCGCGGGCTAACTATGGCTACACCTTC. Protein product: CASSLSRANYGYTF.

This clonotype was counted at least ten times. The V gene is TRBV6-5, the J gene TRBJ2-5, with D maybe TRBD2 (6 bases). The CDR3 consists of 18 residues. From germline, CDR1 is MNHEY and CDR2 SVGAGI. V gave up 9 bases and J gave up 5 bases, with 31 bases separating them. The CDR3 DNA follows: TGTGCCAGTCCAAAACCCGGGCTAGCGAAAGGAAAGCGTGAGACCCAGTACTTC. Protein product: CASPKPGLAKGKRETQYF.

This clonotype was seen a few times. This chain connects TRBV5-1 to TRBJ1-4; 7 nucleotides agree with TRBD1. Germline-derived CDR1 and CDR2 are SGHRS and YFSETQ. J lost 5 bases, V lost 2 bases, and 3 bases had no gene match. The CDR3 is 14 amino acids. CDR3 coding DNA: TGCGCCAGCAGCTTCGGGGACAGAAATGAAAAACTGTTTTTT. This gives the protein CASSFGDRNEKLFF.

The rearrangement joins TRBV12-3 or TRBV12-4 to TRBJ1-1; 8 positions match TRBD1. The CDR3 is 15 residues long. V shed 1 base, J shed 4 bases, and the junction held 5 bases outside the gene matches. As DNA, the CDR3 is TGTGCCAGCAGTTTAGAAGTCAGGGGGCGCACTGAAGCTTTCTTT. Its protein is CASSLEVRGRTEAFF.

This clonotype was counted ten times or more. The chain employs TRBV20-1 and TRBJ1-1; 8 positions match TRBD1. Per germline, CDR1 DFQATT and CDR2 SNEGSKA (reference sequence). There are 13 residues in the CDR3. V lost 5 bases and J lost 0; bases outside the gene matches: 2. The CDR3 DNA is TGCAGTGCTCACAGGGGGGTGAACACTGAAGCTTTCTTT. Translating it yields CSAHRGVNTEAFF.

This clonotype has more than one count but fewer than ten. The chain is built from TRBV2 and TRBJ1-5; 8 bases are shared with TRBD1. Germline loops: CDR1 SNHLY, CDR2 FYNNEI. CDR3 size: 13 residues. V shed 8 bases, J shed 7 bases, and the junction held 7 bases outside the gene matches. The DNA of the CDR3 is TGTGCCAGCTCGACAGGGGTGGGGCAGCCCCAGCATTTT. It encodes CASSTGVGQPQHF.

This clonotype was observed a handful of times. One end of the junction does not line up with germline, which may come from a read error. The CDR3 region is CASSDRGSYEQHF. DNA for the CDR3: TGTGCCAGCAGTGACCGGGGCTCCTACGAGCAGCACTTC. This rearrangement joins TRBV6-1 to TRBJ2-7; D may match TRBD1 or TRBD2 (5 bases each). This CDR3 is 13 amino acids long. Per the germline V gene, CDR1 is MNHNS and CDR2 is SASEGT.

This clonotype was picked up one time. The CDR3 bases are TGTGCCAGCAGTTTCGGAGGGCCGGAGACAGATACGCAGTATTTT. Its protein is CASSFGGPETDTQYF. The rearrangement joins TRBV12-3 or TRBV12-4 to TRBJ2-3, with a possible D match to TRBD2 (6 bases). V was shortened by 3 bases and J by 3 bases, with 13 bases between the two germline ends. The CDR3 has 15 amino acids.

J is TRBJ1-2 and V is TRBV2, with 10 bases matching TRBD1. Germline V gene data show CDR1 as SNHLY and CDR2 as FYNNEI. V shed 1 base and J 6 bases; nucleotides not matched to a gene: 2. CDR3 length: 14 residues. In DNA, the CDR3 is TGTGCCAGCAGTGAAGTAGGACAGGGGGATGGCTACACCTTC. The encoded protein is CASSEVGQGDGYTF.

This clonotype was seen repeatedly, ten times or more. This rearrangement joins TRBV6-5 to TRBJ1-6, with 7 bases identical to TRBD1. CDR1 is MNHEY and CDR2 is SVGAGI in the germline V gene. The V gene end was trimmed by 7 bases and the J gene end by 1 base; junction bases not matched to a gene: 16. The CDR3 runs to 19 residues. The CDR3 sequence is CASTEQGPGGWSYNSPLHF. The CDR3 nucleotides read TGTGCCAGCACCGAACAGGGGCCGGGCGGTTGGTCCTATAATTCACCCCTCCACTTT.

The rearrangement links TRBV7-9 to TRBJ2-7; the D is unclear. TRBJ2-1 matches the DNA end more closely, so the J call is doubtful. Looked up from germline, CDR1 is SEHNR and CDR2 is FQNEAQ (reference sequence). This CDR3 is built from 11 residues. CDR3: CASSLLNEQFF. The CDR3, as DNA: TGTGCCAGCAGCTTATTGAATGAGCAGTTCTTC.